The 32 T cell receptor beta chains below were found in one sample sequenced in a study of T cell responses to AZD1222 COVID-19 vaccine (dated by TCRdb to the early 2020s). Library preparation used the immunoSEQ multiplex PCR assay. In its TCRdb copy, this immuneACCESS table keeps in-frame sequences only and misses some clones. Where compared with another copy, unresolved V genes explain less than half of these, and the others have no known cause. The sample's own table lists about 140,000 clones. The ten largest clones represent about 2.2% of the sample. The time point label here, explained by the study, means: baseline before first vaccination. The sequenced sample was peripheral blood. The receptors here all came from an adult in good health.

V gene TRBV19 combines with J gene TRBJ2-2; 9 nucleotides line up with TRBD1. The trim removed 8 bases at V and 0 bases at J, leaving 10 bases unmatched. Germline V gene data show CDR1 as LNHDA and CDR2 as SQIVND (reference sequence). The CDR3 consists of 17 residues. The CDR3 DNA is TGTGCCAGTCTCCGGGACAGGGAACTCGCGAACACCGGGGAGCTGTTTTTT. Its protein product is CASLRDRELANTGELFF.

The V and J genes are TRBV6-2 or TRBV6-3 and TRBJ1-6; no firm D call. The CDR3 runs 12 residues. Germline V lookup: CDR1 MNHEY, CDR2 SVGEGT. Trimming pared 2 bases from V and 7 bases from J, leaving 3 bases between. CDR3 DNA sequence: TGTGCCAGCAGTTACCTGAATTCACCCCTCCACTTT. The encoded protein is CASSYLNSPLHF.

Here the CDR3 DNA reads TGTGCCAGCAGCGTAGCCGCCAACGGGTACAATGAGCAGTTCTTC. This sequence encodes CASSVAANGYNEQFF. This chain connects TRBV9 to TRBJ2-1; unclear D gene. V lost 0 bases and J 4 bases, leaving 11 bases between the germline ends. The germline gives CDR1 SGDLS, CDR2 YYNGEE. This CDR3 has 15 amino acids.

V gene TRBV14 combines with J gene TRBJ1-1; unclear D gene. Between the trimmed V and J ends, which lost 3 bases and 0 bases, there was a span of 5 bases. Germline V gene lookup returns CDR1 SGHDN and CDR2 FVKESK. The CDR3 extends over 13 amino acids. CDR3 amino acids: CASSHTMNTEAFF. Here the CDR3 DNA reads TGTGCCAGCAGCCATACGATGAACACTGAAGCTTTCTTT.

The CDR3: CASSSASSNQPQHF. The CDR3 DNA reads TGTGCCAGCAGCTCGGCCAGCAGCAATCAGCCCCAGCATTTT. The rearrangement uses TRBV25-1 and TRBJ1-5; D gene unclear. The CDR3 sequence is 14 residues long. Germline lookup yields CDR1 MGHDK and CDR2 SYGVNS. V lost 6 bases to trimming and J lost 1 base, with 10 bases between them.

This chain connects TRBV6-6 to TRBJ2-1; 11 bases line up with TRBD2. V dropped 4 bases and J dropped 10; count of bases not matched to a gene: 9. The CDR3 runs 15 residues. CDR1 is MNHNY and CDR2 is SVGAGI in the germline V gene (reference sequence). CDR3 sequence reads: CASSSFSGGVEEQFF. CDR3 coding DNA: TGTGCCAGCAGTTCGTTTAGCGGGGGGGTGGAAGAGCAGTTCTTC.

This chain links TRBV16 with TRBJ1-2; D is undetermined. Germline assignment: CDR1 KGHSY and CDR2 FQNENV. The CDR3 sequence is 16 residues long. V was clipped by 3 bases and J by 6 bases, with 20 bases between them. The CDR3 DNA sequence: TGTGCCAGCAGCCATACCCGAGGGAGGCCCCTCGATGGCTACACCTTC. Protein sequence: CASSHTRGRPLDGYTF.

The chain couples TRBV6-6 to TRBJ2-7; D may be TRBD2 (6 bases). Between the trimmed V and J ends, which lost 6 bases and 4 bases, there was a span of 13 bases. Germline CDR1 MNHNY, CDR2 SVGAGI (reference sequence). The CDR3 contains 13 residues. The CDR3 region is CASRRGTPYEQYF. In DNA form, the CDR3 reads TGTGCCAGCAGACGCGGGACTCCTTACGAGCAGTACTTC.

The rearrangement links TRBV18 to TRBJ1-4; the D is unclear. The V end was cut by 3 bases, the J end by 6 bases, with 5 bases between. Germline V gene data show CDR1 as KGHSH and CDR2 as LQKENI. This CDR3 spans 12 amino acids. The CDR3 sequence: CASSPQDEKLFF. CDR3 sequence (DNA): TGTGCCAGCTCACCGCAGGATGAAAAACTGTTTTTT. Using reference TRBV18 and TRBJ1-4 for the parts outside the CDR3, the full variable domain is NAGVMQNPRHLVRRRGQEARLRCSPMKGHSHVYWYRQLPEEGLKFMVYLQKENIIDESGMPKERFSAEFPKEGPSILRIQQVVRGDSAAYFCASSPQDEKLFFGSGTQLSVL.

The chain uses TRBV4-3 and TRBJ1-2, with D uncertain. The CDR3 totals 14 residues. V dropped 0 bases and J dropped 1 base, with 6 bases sitting between them. Germline CDR1 LGHNA, CDR2 YSLEER. The CDR3 here is CASSQDRINYGYTF. The CDR3 region has the DNA TGCGCCAGCAGCCAAGACAGGATTAACTATGGCTACACCTTC.

V gene TRBV18 combines with J gene TRBJ1-2, with TRBD1 identical over 7 bases. The V segment lost 3 bases and the J segment 2 bases; nucleotides outside the gene matches: 3. This CDR3 region has 14 residues. Germline V gene sequence: CDR1 KGHSH, CDR2 LQKENI. CDR3 bases: TGTGCCAGCTCACCCGGACAGGAGAACTATGGCTACACCTTC. Encoded protein: CASSPGQENYGYTF.

V gene TRBV28 combines with J gene TRBJ1-5; D remains ambiguous. This CDR3 comprises 13 residues. Germline V gene lookup returns CDR1 MDHEN and CDR2 SYDVKM. The CDR3 nucleotides read TGTGCGGGCGGTGGCAGCCGCAATCAGCCCCAGCATTTT. Protein product: CAGGGSRNQPQHF.

V gene TRBV9 combines with J gene TRBJ1-3; D remains ambiguous. V lost 1 base, J lost 0 bases, and 14 bases lay in between. CDR1 SGDLS and CDR2 YYNGEE come from the germline V gene. This CDR3 region has 17 residues. The CDR3 nucleotides read TGTGCCAGCAGCGTAACCCCCCCAGGCGCCTCTGGAAACACCATATATTTT. This codes for CASSVTPPGASGNTIYF. Using reference TRBV9 and TRBJ1-3 for the parts outside the CDR3, the full variable domain is DSGVTQTPKHLITATGQRVTLRCSPRSGDLSVYWYQQSLDQGLQFLIQYYNGEERAKGNILERFSAQQFPDLHSELNLSSLELGDSALYFCASSVTPPGASGNTIYFGEGSWLTVV.

In DNA, the CDR3 is TGTGCCAGCAGTGAGAAGGGGGGGCGTTGGTACGAGCAGTACTTC. Translating it yields CASSEKGGRWYEQYF. This chain uses TRBV6-1 with TRBJ2-7, with a weak D call TRBD2 (7 bases). Trimming cost V 3 bases and J 4 bases, with 16 bases left between them. In germline, CDR1 is MNHNS, CDR2 SASEGT. The CDR3 extends over 15 amino acids.

The rearrangement joins TRBV7-8 to TRBJ1-3; 7 nucleotides match TRBD1. The CDR3 sequence is 16 residues long. V lost 2 bases, J lost 4 bases, and 8 bases stayed unmatched. Germline V lookup: CDR1 SGHVS, CDR2 FQNEAQ. The CDR3 nucleotides read TGTGCCAGCAGCTTACAGACAGGGCTAAGGGGAAACACCATATATTTT. Translation: CASSLQTGLRGNTIYF.

The chain links TRBV25-1 to TRBJ1-1; perhaps TRBD1 as D (6 bases). The CDR3 consists of 13 residues. V was pared by 6 bases and J by 5 bases, with 13 bases between. Germline V lookup: CDR1 MGHDK, CDR2 SYGVNS. The CDR3 region is CASRGPRGTEAFF. As DNA, the CDR3 is TGTGCCAGCAGGGGGCCAAGGGGGACTGAAGCTTTCTTT. The entire variable domain, with the rest obtained from reference TRBV25-1 and TRBJ1-1, is as follows: EADIYQTPRYLVIGTGKKITLECSQTMGHDKMYWYQQDPGMELHLIHYSYGVNSTEKGDLSSESTVSRIRTEHFPLTLESARPSHTSQYLCASRGPRGTEAFFGQGTRLTVV.

This rearrangement joins TRBV18 to TRBJ2-5, with D perhaps given as TRBD1 or TRBD2 (5 bases each). V lost 4 bases to trimming and J lost 1 base, with 7 bases between them. Germline V lookup: CDR1 KGHSH, CDR2 LQKENI. The CDR3 has 13 residues. The CDR3 bases are TGTGCCAGCTCACTTGGGACCCAAGAGACCCAGTACTTC. It translates to CASSLGTQETQYF.

The chain carries TRBV11-2 and TRBJ2-3; D unclear. The CDR3 covers 12 residues. CDR1 and CDR2 from the germline V gene are SGHAT and FQNNGV. Trimming took off 4 bases at V and 0 bases at J, with 2 bases between the two ends. In nucleotides, the CDR3 is TGTGCCAGCAGCTCCAGCACAGATACGCAGTATTTT. Translating it yields CASSSSTDTQYF.

The V gene is TRBV11-3, the J gene TRBJ2-3; TRBD1 is a possible D gene (5 bases). CDR3 size: 14 residues. The germline V gene encodes CDR1 SGHNT and CDR2 YENEEA. V was cut by 5 bases and J by 2 bases, with 11 bases left in between. The CDR3 coding sequence is TGTGCCAGCAGCCTACAGACAGACACAGATACGCAGTATTTT. The encoded protein is CASSLQTDTDTQYF.

This chain uses TRBV10-3 with TRBJ1-5, with TRBD1 as a possible D gene (6 bases). The CDR3 runs 14 residues. Germline lookup yields CDR1 ENHRY and CDR2 SYGVKD. With 4 bases removed from V and 7 bases from J, the gap between germline ends came to 14 bases. The CDR3: CAISVGASSQPQHF. CDR3 bases: TGTGCCATCAGTGTGGGGGCGAGTAGCCAGCCCCAGCATTTT.

The CDR3 protein is CASSQAGTGNSPLHF. The CDR3 DNA sequence: TGTGCCAGTAGTCAAGCCGGGACAGGGAATTCACCCCTCCACTTT. The chain couples TRBV19 to TRBJ1-6; TRBD1 aligns across 9 bases. V shed 5 bases, J shed 7 bases, and the junction held 6 bases outside the gene matches. The CDR3 sequence is 15 residues long. Germline loops: CDR1 LNHDA, CDR2 SQIVND (reference sequence).

The J gene is TRBJ1-5, the V gene TRBV15; 7 bases are a match to TRBD1. V was pared by 5 bases and J by 2 bases, with 3 bases of the junction left unmatched. This CDR3 contains 14 residues. Germline values: CDR1 LNHNV, CDR2 YYDKDF (reference sequence). CDR3 protein: CATSADRGNQPQHF. The CDR3 DNA reads as TGTGCCACCAGCGCAGACAGGGGCAATCAGCCCCAGCATTTT.

The V call is TRBV15, the J call TRBJ2-5; no reliable D call. CDR1 is LNHNV, CDR2 YYDKDF, per germline (reference sequence). The CDR3 consists of 13 residues. V dropped 0 bases and J dropped 5 bases, with 7 bases sitting between them. The CDR3, as DNA: TGTGCCACCAGCAGAGAGGGTAGGGAGACCCAGTACTTC. Translated: CATSREGRETQYF.

The CDR3: CASSLVSNRNTIYF. DNA for the CDR3: TGTGCCAGCAGTTTAGTGTCTAACCGAAACACCATATATTTT. The chain carries TRBV28 and TRBJ1-3; D remains unclear. The V gene lost 2 bases and the J gene lost 5 bases, with 10 bases spanning the gap. The CDR3 totals 14 residues. The germline gives CDR1 MDHEN, CDR2 SYDVKM.

The chain links TRBV6-5 to TRBJ2-5, with TRBD2 identical over 11 bases. There are 15 residues in the CDR3. In germline, CDR1 is MNHEY, CDR2 SVGAGI. The V gene end was trimmed by 6 bases and the J gene end by 3 bases; junction bases not matched to a gene: 6. The CDR3 protein is CASSLTSGAKETQYF. In DNA, the CDR3 is TGTGCCAGCAGCCTGACTAGCGGGGCCAAAGAGACCCAGTACTTC.

The CDR3 DNA is TGTGCCAGCAGCGTAGGGGTGCGGACTGAAGCTTTCTTT. Protein: CASSVGVRTEAFF. The chain employs TRBV9 and TRBJ1-1; D ambiguous. In germline, CDR1 is SGDLS, CDR2 YYNGEE. The CDR3 is 13 amino acids. V was pared by 0 bases and J by 5 bases, with 8 bases between.

V and J are TRBV9 and TRBJ2-2; D remains unclear. V gave up 0 bases and J gave up 1 base, with 7 bases separating them. The germline gives CDR1 SGDLS, CDR2 YYNGEE. The CDR3 is made up of 15 amino acids. The CDR3 protein is CASSVVGLNTGELFF. CDR3 sequence (DNA): TGTGCCAGCAGCGTAGTAGGATTGAACACCGGGGAGCTGTTTTTT.

The chain carries TRBV5-1 and TRBJ1-3, with D unresolved. Germline V gene lookup returns CDR1 SGHRS and CDR2 YFSETQ. The CDR3 totals 14 residues. V lost 5 bases, J lost 0 bases, and 9 bases lay in between. The CDR3 DNA sequence: TGCGCCAGCAGTTCGACCCACTCTGGAAACACCATATATTTT. Translation: CASSSTHSGNTIYF.

The chain couples TRBV7-9 to TRBJ2-5; 12 positions match TRBD2. CDR3 length: 18 amino acids. Germline V gene data show CDR1 as SEHNR and CDR2 as FQNEAQ (reference sequence). V lost 1 base, J lost 2 bases, and 8 bases stayed unmatched. The CDR3 loop reads CASSLVALAGGNQETQYF. The DNA of the CDR3 is TGTGCCAGCAGCTTAGTGGCTCTAGCGGGGGGGAATCAAGAGACCCAGTACTTC. Full variable domain (remainder filled in from reference TRBV7-9 and TRBJ2-5): DTGVSQNPRHKITKRGQNVTFRCDPISEHNRLYWYRQTLGQGPEFLTYFQNEAQLEKSRLLSDRFSAERPKGSFSTLEIQRTEQGDSAMYLCASSLVALAGGNQETQYFGPGTRLLVL.

CDR3 sequence (DNA): TGTGCTAGTGTTTCGGAGGGACAGGGGAATTCACCCCTCCACTTT. This encodes CASVSEGQGNSPLHF. V gene TRBV12-5 combines with J gene TRBJ1-6; the match to TRBD1 covers 10 bases. V shed 7 bases, J shed 7 bases, and the junction held 7 bases outside the gene matches. Germline CDR1 reads LGHNT; CDR2 reads FRNRAP. The CDR3 loop spans 15 amino acids.

This rearrangement joins TRBV7-6 to TRBJ2-2, with a tentative D call TRBD2 (6 bases). This CDR3 comprises 17 residues. Germline V CDR1 and CDR2: SGHVS, FNYEAQ. Trimming took off 1 base at V and 1 base at J, with 13 bases between the two ends. This chain's CDR3 is CASSLGRGLLNTGELFF. CDR3 bases: TGTGCCAGCAGCTTAGGGAGGGGACTCCTGAACACCGGGGAGCTGTTTTTT.

The CDR3, as DNA: TGTGCCAGCAGCTTGGGTATCGGGGCAGGGCCGAATGAAAAACTGTTTTTT. This gives the protein CASSLGIGAGPNEKLFF. This chain uses TRBV5-4 with TRBJ1-4; a possible D gene is TRBD1 (5 bases). The CDR3 is 17 residues long. V shed 0 bases and J shed 5 bases, with 17 bases lying between them. CDR1 and CDR2 (germline): SGHNT, YYREEE (reference sequence). Variable domain in full (rest from reference TRBV5-4 and TRBJ1-4): ETGVTQSPTHLIKTRGQQVTLRCSSQSGHNTVSWYQQALGQGPQFIFQYYREEENGRGNFPPRFSGLQFPNYSSELNVNALELDDSALYLCASSLGIGAGPNEKLFFGSGTQLSVL.